This T cell receptor beta chain was recorded in a study of beta chain features in type 1 diabetes. Comments on this clone: No antigen is known for it.

Expressed TCRB transcripts were sequenced, since all the RNA that had been isolated was reverse transcribed. Assay: immunoSEQ multiplex PCR; the TCRdb copy retains only in-frame clones and omits some. The sample holds about 120,000 clones, 16% seen once. Germline V gene data show CDR1 as SGHNT and CDR2 as YYREEE (reference sequence). V dropped 0 bases and J dropped 7 bases, with 4 bases sitting between them. CDR3 length equals 12 residues. Regarding the study as a whole: In all four CD4+ subsets, TCRB CDR3 length was significantly, moderately reduced in type 1 diabetes.

The sequenced sample consisted of central memory CD4+ T cells from blood. This rearrangement joins TRBV5-4 to TRBJ1-4; no reliable D call. The TCR sequence derives from a man aged 25 to 40 with type 1 diabetes. The CDR3 sequence: CASSLAGEKLFF. For the CDR3, the DNA is TGTGCCAGCAGCTTGGCCGGTGAAAAACTGTTTTTT.